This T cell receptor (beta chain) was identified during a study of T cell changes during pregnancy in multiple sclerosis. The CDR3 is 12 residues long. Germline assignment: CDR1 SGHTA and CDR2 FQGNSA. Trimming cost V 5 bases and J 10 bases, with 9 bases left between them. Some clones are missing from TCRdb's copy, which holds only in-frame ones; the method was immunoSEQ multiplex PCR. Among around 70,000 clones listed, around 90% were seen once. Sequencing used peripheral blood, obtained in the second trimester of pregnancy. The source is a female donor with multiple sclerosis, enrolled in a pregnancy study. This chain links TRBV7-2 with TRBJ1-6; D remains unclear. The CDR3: CASSHPGSPLHF. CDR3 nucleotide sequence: TGTGCCAGCAGCCACCCAGGATCACCCCTCCACTTT.